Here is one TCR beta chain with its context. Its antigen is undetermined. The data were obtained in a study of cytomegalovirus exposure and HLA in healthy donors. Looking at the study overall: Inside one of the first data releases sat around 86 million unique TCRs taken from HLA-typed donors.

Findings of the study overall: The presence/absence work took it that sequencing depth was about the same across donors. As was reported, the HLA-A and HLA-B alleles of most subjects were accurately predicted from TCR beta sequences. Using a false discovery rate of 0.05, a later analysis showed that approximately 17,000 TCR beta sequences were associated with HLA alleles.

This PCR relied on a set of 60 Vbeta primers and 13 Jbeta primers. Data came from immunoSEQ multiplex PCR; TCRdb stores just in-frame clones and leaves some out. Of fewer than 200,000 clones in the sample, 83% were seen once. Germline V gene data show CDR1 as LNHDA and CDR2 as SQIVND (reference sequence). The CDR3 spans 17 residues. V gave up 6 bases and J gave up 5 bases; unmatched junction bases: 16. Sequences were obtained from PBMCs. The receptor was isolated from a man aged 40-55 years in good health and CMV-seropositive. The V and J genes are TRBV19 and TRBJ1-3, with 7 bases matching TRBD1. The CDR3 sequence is CASSRGTVERGRNTIYF. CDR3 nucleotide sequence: TGTGCCAGTAGCCGAGGGACAGTCGAGAGGGGACGAAACACCATATATTTT.